The present entry profiles one T cell receptor beta chain with its context. The data were taken from a study of OX40 agonist ivuxolimab in advanced cancers. Study-wide background: From roughly 23 to 90 years was the age range, with a mean of approximately 63 years, and over 70% were male.

The protocol was immunoSEQ multiplex PCR, while the TCRdb copy is restricted to in-frame clones and leaves out a portion. The sample records 35,000 to 40,000 clones, roughly 86% being singletons. This CDR3 region has 16 residues. V lost 3 bases and J 11 bases, leaving 26 bases between the germline ends. CDR1 and CDR2 from the germline V gene are SGHDT and YYEEEE. The chain is built from TRBV5-6 and TRBJ1-1; tentatively, D is TRBD1 (6 bases). This receptor was obtained from an adult with an advanced solid tumor such as melanoma, head and neck, liver or kidney cancer. Material: CD4+ or CD8+ T cells sorted from blood, obtained in a trial of the OX40 agonist ivuxolimab. The CDR3 loop is CASSWGVRTDLGVAFF. The CDR3 DNA sequence: TGTGCCAGCAGCTGGGGGGTCCGGACAGACTTAGGTGTGGCTTTCTTT.